The clone carrying this T cell receptor (beta chain) appeared many times. Its antigen is unknown. This record comes from a study of regulatory T cells in long-lasting Graves disease. This CDR3 has 15 residues. With 6 bases removed from V and 5 bases from J, the gap between germline ends came to 20 bases. CDR1 and CDR2 from the germline V gene are ENHRY and SYGVKD. Time point indicated: newly diagnosed GD, antithyroid drugs for less than 3 months. Scientists built the TCR library using RNA that was extracted from PBMCs. Findings and limits, study-wide: Persistent disease preferred TRBV28, TRBJ1-2 and TRBJ2-5.

To make TCR beta libraries, researchers used iRepertoire HTBI primers and Arm-PCR of CDR3 regions. TCRdb itself ran the multiplex PCR reads through MiXCR, one entry per CDR3 protein. The data contain 600,000 to 650,000 distinct CDR3 sequences, about 15% of them singletons. This sample also belongs to another study, concerning T cells in Graves' hyperthyroidism and ophthalmopathy. As that study records: HTBI primers were employed in a first-round RT-PCR of the TCR CDR3. The blood repertoire included most of the expanded thyroid clonotypes above 0.001. Prediction of ophthalmopathy progression came a median roughly 6.6 months pre-onset.

The clonotype originates from a woman aged 25 to 39 with Graves disease. The chain carries TRBV10-3 and TRBJ2-7; a weak D match, TRBD1 (5 bases). The material sequenced was peripheral blood mononuclear cells (PBMCs), taken at new diagnosis, from a patient treated with antithyroid drugs. The CDR3 nucleotides are TGTGCCATCAGAGGGGCAGGGCGCCCTCTGGACGAGCAGTACTTC. This translates into CAIRGAGRPLDEQYF.